This paragraph covers one T cell receptor beta chain sequence. The antigen is not known. H&E slides confirmed each diagnosis, reviewed by two pathologists independently. The source of the sample is a study of immune evolution from preneoplasia to lung adenocarcinoma. Overall study results and limits: From normal lung to invasive adenocarcinoma, top clone frequencies appeared to decrease.

Clones were sequenced by immunoSEQ multiplex PCR, and TCRdb holds only the in-frame ones, with some missing. Among about 5,400 clones, approximately 83% were seen once, and the ten largest hold around 3.2%. This CDR3 is built from 16 residues. V was shortened by 0 bases and J by 8 bases, with 17 bases between the two germline ends. CDR1 is LNHNV and CDR2 is YYDKDF in the germline V gene (reference sequence). This rearrangement joins TRBV15 to TRBJ2-1, with a possible D match to TRBD1 (5 bases). Material: FFPE invasive lung adenocarcinoma tissue. This sequence originates from a person aged 50 or older with lung adenocarcinoma. For the CDR3, the DNA is TGTGCCACCAGCAGAGATCGGACACCAACCCTCTATGAGCAGTTCTTC. It is translated as CATSRDRTPTLYEQFF.